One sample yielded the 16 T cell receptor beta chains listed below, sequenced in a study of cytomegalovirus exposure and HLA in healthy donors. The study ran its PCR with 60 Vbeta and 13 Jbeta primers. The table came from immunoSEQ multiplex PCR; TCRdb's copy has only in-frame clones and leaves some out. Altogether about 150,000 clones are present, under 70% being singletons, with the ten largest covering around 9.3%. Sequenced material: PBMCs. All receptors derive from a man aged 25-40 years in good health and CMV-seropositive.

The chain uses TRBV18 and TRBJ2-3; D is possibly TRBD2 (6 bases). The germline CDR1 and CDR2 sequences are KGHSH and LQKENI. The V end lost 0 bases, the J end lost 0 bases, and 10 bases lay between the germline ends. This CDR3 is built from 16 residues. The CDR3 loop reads CASSPPGGVSTDTQYF. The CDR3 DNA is TGTGCCAGCTCACCACCGGGGGGAGTAAGCACAGATACGCAGTATTTT.

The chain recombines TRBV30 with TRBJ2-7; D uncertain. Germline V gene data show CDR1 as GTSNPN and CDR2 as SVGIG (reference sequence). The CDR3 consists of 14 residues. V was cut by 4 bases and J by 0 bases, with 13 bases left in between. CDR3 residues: CAWNQASSSYEQYF. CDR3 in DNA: TGTGCCTGGAACCAAGCGAGTAGCTCCTACGAGCAGTACTTC.

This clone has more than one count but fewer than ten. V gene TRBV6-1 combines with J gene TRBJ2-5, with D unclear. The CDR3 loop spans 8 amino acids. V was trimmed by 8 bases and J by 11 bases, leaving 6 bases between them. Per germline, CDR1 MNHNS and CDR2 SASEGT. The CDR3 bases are TGTGCCAGCTCTCAGCAGTACTTC. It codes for CASSQQYF.

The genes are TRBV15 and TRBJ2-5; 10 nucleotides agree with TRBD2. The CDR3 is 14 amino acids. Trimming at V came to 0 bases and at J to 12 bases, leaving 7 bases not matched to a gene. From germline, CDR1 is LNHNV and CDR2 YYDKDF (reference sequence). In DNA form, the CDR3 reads TGTGCCACCAGCAGAGATGCTAGCGGGAGATGGAAGTACTTC. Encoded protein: CATSRDASGRWKYF.

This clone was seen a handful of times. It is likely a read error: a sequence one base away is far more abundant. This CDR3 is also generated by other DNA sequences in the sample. CDR3: CASSWGDRGTTTEAFF. The CDR3 DNA follows: TGCGCCAGCAGCTGGGGGGACAGGGGAACCACCACTGAAGCTTTCTTT. The rearrangement uses TRBV5-1 and TRBJ1-1; 10 bases line up with TRBD1. V was clipped by 3 bases and J by 4 bases; unmatched bases: 9. The CDR3 covers 16 residues. Looked up from germline, CDR1 is SGHRS and CDR2 is YFSETQ.

The CDR3 spells CASSPILTTATYEQYF. Written as DNA, the CDR3 is TGTGCCAGCAGTCCCATCCTCACGACAGCTACCTACGAGCAGTACTTC. V is TRBV28 and J is TRBJ2-7; D might be TRBD1 (5 bases). CDR1 and CDR2 from the germline V gene are MDHEN and SYDVKM. CDR3 length: 16 residues. Trimming took 5 bases from V and 2 from J, leaving 19 bases between them.

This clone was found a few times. For the CDR3, the DNA is TGTGCCAGCAGTGAGACAGGGGGCTCTGGGGCCAACGTCCTGACTTTC. Translating gives CASSETGGSGANVLTF. This rearrangement joins TRBV6-1 to TRBJ2-6; 9 nucleotides line up with TRBD1. Trimming at V came to 3 bases and at J to 0 bases, leaving 0 bases not matched to a gene. CDR3 length equals 16 residues. Germline loops: CDR1 MNHNS, CDR2 SASEGT.

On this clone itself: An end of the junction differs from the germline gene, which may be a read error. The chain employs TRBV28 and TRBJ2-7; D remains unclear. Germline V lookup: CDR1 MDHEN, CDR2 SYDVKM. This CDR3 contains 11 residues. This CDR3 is CASSLIYVQYF. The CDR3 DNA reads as TGTGCCAGCAGTCTGATCTACGTGCAGTACTTC.

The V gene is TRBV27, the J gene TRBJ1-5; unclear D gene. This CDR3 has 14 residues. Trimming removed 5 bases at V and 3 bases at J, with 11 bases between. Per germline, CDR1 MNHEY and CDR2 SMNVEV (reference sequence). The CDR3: CASSLAFNNQPQHF. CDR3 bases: TGTGCCAGCAGTCTAGCATTTAACAATCAGCCCCAGCATTTT.

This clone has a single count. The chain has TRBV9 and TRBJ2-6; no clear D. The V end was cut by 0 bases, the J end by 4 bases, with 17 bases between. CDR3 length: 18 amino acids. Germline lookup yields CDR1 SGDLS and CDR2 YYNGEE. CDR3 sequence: CASSVATRQTPGANVLTF. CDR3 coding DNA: TGTGCCAGCAGCGTAGCTACCCGCCAGACTCCAGGGGCCAACGTCCTGACTTTC.

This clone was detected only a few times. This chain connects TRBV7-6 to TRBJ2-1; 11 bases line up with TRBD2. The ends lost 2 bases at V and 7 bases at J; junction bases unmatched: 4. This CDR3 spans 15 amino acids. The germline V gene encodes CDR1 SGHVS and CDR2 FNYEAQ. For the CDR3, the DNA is TGTGCCAGCAGCTTAACTAGCGGGAGAGGAAATGAGCAGTTCTTC. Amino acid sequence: CASSLTSGRGNEQFF.

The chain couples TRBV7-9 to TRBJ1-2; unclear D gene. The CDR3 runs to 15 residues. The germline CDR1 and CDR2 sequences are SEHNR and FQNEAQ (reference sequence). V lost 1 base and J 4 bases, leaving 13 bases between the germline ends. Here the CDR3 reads CASSLEAGSSYGYTF. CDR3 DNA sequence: TGTGCCAGCAGCTTAGAGGCCGGGTCCAGCTATGGCTACACCTTC.

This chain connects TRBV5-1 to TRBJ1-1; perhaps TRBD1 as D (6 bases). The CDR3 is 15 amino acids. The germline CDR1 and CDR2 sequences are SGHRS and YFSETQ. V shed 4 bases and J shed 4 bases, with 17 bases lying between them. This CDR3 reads CASSPGGGLGTEAFF. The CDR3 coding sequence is TGCGCCAGCAGCCCGGGAGGGGGGCTGGGCACTGAAGCTTTCTTT.

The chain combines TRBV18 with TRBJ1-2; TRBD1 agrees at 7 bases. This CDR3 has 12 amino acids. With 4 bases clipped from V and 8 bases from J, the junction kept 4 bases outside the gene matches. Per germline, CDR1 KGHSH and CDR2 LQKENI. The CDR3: CASSQGAGGYTF. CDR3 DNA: TGTGCCAGCTCACAGGGGGCGGGCGGCTACACCTTC.

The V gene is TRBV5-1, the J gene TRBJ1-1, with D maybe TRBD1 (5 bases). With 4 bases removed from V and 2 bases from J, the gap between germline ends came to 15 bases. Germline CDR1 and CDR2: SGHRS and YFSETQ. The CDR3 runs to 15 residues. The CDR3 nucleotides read TGCGCCAGCAGCCACATAGGGGCATCCAACACTGAAGCTTTCTTT. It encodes CASSHIGASNTEAFF.

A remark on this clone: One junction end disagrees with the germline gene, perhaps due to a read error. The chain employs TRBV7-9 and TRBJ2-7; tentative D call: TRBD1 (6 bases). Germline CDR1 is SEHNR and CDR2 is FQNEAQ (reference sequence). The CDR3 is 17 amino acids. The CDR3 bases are TGTTCCAGCAGCCCCCTTGGGGGACACGGGGCCTTATACGAGCAGTACTTC. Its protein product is CSSSPLGGHGALYEQYF. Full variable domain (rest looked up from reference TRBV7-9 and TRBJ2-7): DTGVSQNPRHKITKRGQNVTFRCDPISEHNRLYWYRQTLGQGPEFLTYFQNEAQLEKSRLLSDRFSAERPKGSFSTLEIQRTEQGDSAMYLCSSSPLGGHGALYEQYFGPGTRLTVT.